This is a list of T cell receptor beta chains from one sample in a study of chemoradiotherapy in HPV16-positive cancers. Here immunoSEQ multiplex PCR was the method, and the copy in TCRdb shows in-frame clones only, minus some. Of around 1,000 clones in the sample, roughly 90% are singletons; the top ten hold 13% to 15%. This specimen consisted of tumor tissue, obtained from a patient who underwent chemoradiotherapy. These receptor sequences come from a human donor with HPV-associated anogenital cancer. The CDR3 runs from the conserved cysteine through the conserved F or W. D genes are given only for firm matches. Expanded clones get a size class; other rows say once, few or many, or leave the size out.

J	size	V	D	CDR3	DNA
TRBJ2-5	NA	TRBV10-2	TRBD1	CATNRQGTETQYF	TGCGCCACCAACAGACAGGGGACCGAGACCCAGTACTTC
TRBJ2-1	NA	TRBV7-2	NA	CASSLDAVGRGSNEQFF	TGTGCCAGCAGCTTAGACGCAGTGGGAAGAGGAAGCAATGAGCAGTTCTTC
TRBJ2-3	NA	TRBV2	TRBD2	CASSEGTSGRTTDTQYF	TGTGCCAGCAGTGAAGGGACTAGCGGGAGGACCACAGATACGCAGTATTTT
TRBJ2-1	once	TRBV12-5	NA	CASGLVLVGNLKMFF	TGTGCTAGTGGTTTGGTACTGGTGGGAAACCTCAAAATGTTCTTC
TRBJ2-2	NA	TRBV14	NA	CASSLRQRTSTGELFF	TGTGCCAGCAGCCTGCGACAGAGAACTAGCACCGGGGAGCTGTTTTTT
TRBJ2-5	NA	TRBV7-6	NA	CASSSGRVYQETQYF	TGTGCCAGCAGCTCCGGACGGGTGTACCAAGAGACCCAGTACTTC
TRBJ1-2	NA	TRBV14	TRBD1	CASSQDRDRLYGYTF	TGTGCCAGCAGCCAAGATAGGGACAGACTCTATGGCTACACCTTC
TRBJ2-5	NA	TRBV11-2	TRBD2	CASSPGLAGGRQETQYF	TGTGCCAGCAGCCCTGGACTAGCGGGGGGCCGGCAAGAGACCCAGTACTTC
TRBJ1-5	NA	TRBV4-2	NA	CASSQGGQPSLPQHF	TGTGCCAGCAGCCAAGGGGGTCAACCCTCATTGCCCCAGCATTTT
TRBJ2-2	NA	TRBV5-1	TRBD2	CASSNGRGTGELFF	TGCGCCAGCAGTAACGGGAGGGGGACCGGGGAGCTGTTTTTT
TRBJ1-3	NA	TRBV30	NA	CAWSLWGTGNTIYF	TGTGCCTGGAGCCTCTGGGGTACTGGAAACACCATATATTTT
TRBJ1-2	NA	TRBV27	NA	CASSLSHTYGYTF	TGTGCCAGCAGTTTATCTCACACCTATGGCTACACCTTC
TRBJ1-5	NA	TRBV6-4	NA	CASSTDSNQPQHF	TGTGCCAGCAGTACAGATAGCAATCAGCCCCAGCATTTT
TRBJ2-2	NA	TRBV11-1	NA	CASSFTTGTGELFF	TGTGCCAGCAGCTTTACTACCGGCACCGGGGAGCTGTTTTTT
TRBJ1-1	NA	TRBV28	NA	CASSLGQNAEAFF	TGTGCCAGCAGTCTCGGACAGAACGCTGAAGCTTTCTTT
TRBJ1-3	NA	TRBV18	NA	CASSRATGIERNTIYF	TGTGCCAGCTCGCGGGCCACAGGGATTGAAAGAAACACCATATATTTT
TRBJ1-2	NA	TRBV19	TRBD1	CASKIQGSDGYTF	TGTGCCAGTAAAATACAGGGGAGTGATGGCTACACCTTC
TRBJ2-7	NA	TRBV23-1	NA	CASSQSSRDSYEQYF	TGCGCCAGCAGTCAATCATCAAGGGACTCCTACGAGCAGTACTTC
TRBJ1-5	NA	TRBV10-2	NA	CASSAQENQPQHF	TGCGCCAGCAGTGCACAGGAGAATCAGCCCCAGCATTTT
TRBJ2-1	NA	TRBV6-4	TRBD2	CASSDGLAGNEQFF	TGTGCCAGCAGTGACGGACTAGCGGGCAATGAGCAGTTCTTC
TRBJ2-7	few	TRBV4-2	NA	CASSQAGEAYEQYF	TGTGCCAGCAGCCAAGCGGGGGAGGCCTACGAGCAGTACTTC
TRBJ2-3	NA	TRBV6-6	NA	CASQTLDTQYF	TGTGCCAGCCAAACTTTAGATACGCAGTATTTT
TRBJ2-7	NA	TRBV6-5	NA	CASSYLWEQYF	TGTGCCAGCAGTTATCTTTGGGAGCAGTACTTC
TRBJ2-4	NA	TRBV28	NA	CASSSPAGGAKNIQYF	TGTGCCAGCAGTTCCCCGGCAGGGGGGGCCAAAAACATTCAGTACTTC
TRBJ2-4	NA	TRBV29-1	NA	CSGSLRVPGRDIQYF	TGCAGCGGGTCCCTTCGCGTCCCGGGAAGGGACATTCAGTACTTC
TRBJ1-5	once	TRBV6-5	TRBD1	CASSLDRGNQPQHF	TGTGCCAGCAGTTTGGACAGGGGTAATCAGCCCCAGCATTTT
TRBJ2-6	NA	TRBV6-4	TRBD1	CASSGTGGSGANVLTF	TGTGCCAGCAGTGGGACAGGGGGCTCTGGGGCCAACGTCCTGACTTTC
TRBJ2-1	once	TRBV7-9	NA	CASSFRDTTTNEQFF	TGTGCCAGCAGCTTCCGGGACACTACTACCAATGAGCAGTTCTTC
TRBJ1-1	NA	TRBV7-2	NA	CASSGQPNTEAFF	TGTGCCAGCAGCGGACAGCCGAACACTGAAGCTTTCTTT
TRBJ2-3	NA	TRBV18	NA	CASSPTGVTGATQYF	TGTGCCAGCTCACCCACCGGGGTTACAGGTGCTACGCAGTATTTT
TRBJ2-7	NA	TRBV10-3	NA	CAISESGQPEQYF	TGTGCCATCAGTGAGTCAGGACAGCCCGAGCAGTACTTC
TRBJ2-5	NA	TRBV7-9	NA	CASSSDSKETQYF	TGTGCCAGCAGCTCGGACAGCAAAGAGACCCAGTACTTC
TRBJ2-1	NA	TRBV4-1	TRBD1	CASSQDWTGSYNEQFF	TGCGCCAGCAGCCAAGATTGGACAGGCTCCTACAATGAGCAGTTCTTC
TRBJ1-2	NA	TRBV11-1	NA	CASSLGHGKYYGYTF	TGTGCCAGCAGCTTGGGTCACGGCAAGTACTATGGCTACACCTTC
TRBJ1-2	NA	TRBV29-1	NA	CSVEDLPGEGYTF	TGCAGCGTTGAAGATCTCCCAGGGGAAGGCTACACCTTC
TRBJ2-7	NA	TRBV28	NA	CASSRGIEQYF	TGTGCCAGCAGTCGGGGTATCGAGCAGTACTTC
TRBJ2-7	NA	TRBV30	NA	CAWSVLRGARAYEQYF	TGTGCCTGGAGTGTACTTCGGGGGGCGCGGGCCTACGAGCAGTACTTC
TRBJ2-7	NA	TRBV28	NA	CASGRGEQYF	TGTGCCAGCGGGCGAGGCGAGCAGTACTTC
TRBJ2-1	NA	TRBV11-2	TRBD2	CASSLDPGLANEQFF	TGTGCCAGCAGCTTAGATCCGGGACTAGCGAATGAGCAGTTCTTC
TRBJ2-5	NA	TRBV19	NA	CASSLSGTAHQYF	TGTGCCAGTAGTCTGTCCGGGACGGCACACCAGTACTTC
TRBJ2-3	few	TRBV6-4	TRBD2	CASSEATSGGTDTQYF	TGTGCCAGCAGTGAAGCCACTAGCGGGGGCACAGATACGCAGTATTTT
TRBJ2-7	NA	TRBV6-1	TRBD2	CASSAREGDEQYF	TGTGCCAGCAGTGCCCGGGAGGGGGACGAGCAGTACTTC
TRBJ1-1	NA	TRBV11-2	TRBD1	CASTVDRWNTEAFF	TGTGCCAGCACTGTGGACAGGTGGAACACTGAAGCTTTCTTT
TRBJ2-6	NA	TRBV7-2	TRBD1	CASSGGTGSGANVLTF	TGTGCCAGCAGCGGCGGGACAGGCTCTGGGGCCAACGTCCTGACTTTC
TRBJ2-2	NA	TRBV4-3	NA	CASSQDRQITGELFF	TGCGCCAGCAGCCAAGATCGCCAGATCACCGGGGAGCTGTTTTTT
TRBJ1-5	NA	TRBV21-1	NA	CASSTLHWHHQPQHF	TGTGCCAGCAGTACGCTACATTGGCATCATCAGCCCCAGCATTTT
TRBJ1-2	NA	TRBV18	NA	CASSPGTGAGDGYTF	TGTGCCAGCTCACCAGGGACGGGGGCTGGGGATGGCTACACCTTC